One sample yielded the 5 T cell receptor beta chains listed below, sequenced in a study of shared clonotypes between healthy human individuals. Produced via immunoSEQ multiplex PCR; TCRdb's table is partial and in-frame only. The sample yields about 2.4 million clones, 90% to 95% seen once. Sequencing was performed on naive CD4+ T cells from PBMCs. The subset denotes: CD45RA+ positively selected. Receptor source: a man aged 18 to 30 in good health. Some clones in this sample may be carry-over from other donors' samples.

V and J are TRBV9 and TRBJ1-1; 9 bases map to TRBD1. CDR3 length: 13 amino acids. Germline loops: CDR1 SGDLS, CDR2 YYNGEE. With 3 bases clipped from V and 7 bases from J, the junction kept 4 bases outside the gene matches. The CDR3 nucleotides read TGTGCCAGCAGCGCCACAGGGGGCATTGAAGCTTTCTTT. The encoded protein is CASSATGGIEAFF. Looking up the rest from reference TRBV9 and TRBJ1-1 gives the full variable domain: DSGVTQTPKHLITATGQRVTLRCSPRSGDLSVYWYQQSLDQGLQFLIQYYNGEERAKGNILERFSAQQFPDLHSELNLSSLELGDSALYFCASSATGGIEAFFGQGTRLTVV.

The V gene is TRBV9, the J gene TRBJ2-3, with 8 bases matching TRBD2. V shed 5 bases and J 2 bases; nucleotides not matched to a gene: 13. The CDR3 sequence is 17 residues long. From germline, CDR1 is SGDLS and CDR2 YYNGEE. The CDR3 coding sequence is TGTGCCAGCAGACGGGGCGTTAGCGGGATCGACACAGATACGCAGTATTTT. This sequence encodes CASRRGVSGIDTDTQYF.

This sequence joins TRBV29-1 and TRBJ2-7, with TRBD1 identical over 8 bases. CDR3 length equals 12 residues. Germline V gene lookup returns CDR1 SQVTM and CDR2 ANQGSEA. The junction had 5 bases not matched to a gene; V was cut back by 6 bases and J by 4 bases. This CDR3 is CSVRRTGYEQYF. The CDR3 DNA reads as TGCAGCGTACGGAGGACAGGGTACGAGCAGTACTTC.

This clone was recorded a few times. The chain couples TRBV30 to TRBJ1-1, with 9 bases fitting TRBD1. After removal of 5 bases from V and 6 bases from J, the junction contained 7 bases not matched to a gene. This CDR3 region has 13 residues. The germline gives CDR1 GTSNPN, CDR2 SVGIG (reference sequence). DNA of the CDR3: TGTGCCTGGGGTAATGGACAGGGGCCTGAAGCTTTCTTT. The encoded protein is CAWGNGQGPEAFF. The variable domain in full, completed from reference TRBV30 and TRBJ1-1, reads SQTIHQWPATLVQPVGSPLSLECTVEGTSNPNLYWYRQAAGRGLQLLFYSVGIGQISSEVPQNLSASRPQDRQFILSSKKLLLSDSGFYLCAWGNGQGPEAFFGQGTRLTVV.

The V and J genes are TRBV11-3 and TRBJ2-2; 8 bases map to TRBD1. Germline CDR1 SGHNT, CDR2 YENEEA. Germline trimming cut 1 base from V and 5 bases from J; bases unmatched to any gene: 6. This CDR3 contains 16 residues. CDR3 sequence reads: CASSLGTGRGTGELFF. CDR3 nucleotide sequence: TGTGCCAGCAGCTTAGGGACAGGGCGTGGTACCGGGGAGCTGTTTTTT. Complete variable domain (other parts from reference TRBV11-3 and TRBJ2-2): EAGVVQSPRYKIIEKKQPVAFWCNPISGHNTLYWYLQNLGQGPELLIRYENEEAVDDSQLPKDRFSAERLKGVDSTLKIQPAELGDSAVYLCASSLGTGRGTGELFFGEGSRLTVL.